Listed below are T cell receptor beta chains from one sample, sequenced in a study of cytomegalovirus exposure and HLA in healthy donors. TCRdb's table, derived via immunoSEQ multiplex PCR, lists solely in-frame clones and lacks some. The repertoire includes around 150,000 clones, approximately 80% of them detected once, and roughly 2.5% sits in the top ten. Sequenced sample: PBMCs. These receptors came from a boy between 2 and 10 years old in good health and CMV-seronegative. Each CDR3 is given without its conserved first and last residue. The order of the fields is V gene, J gene, CDR3 protein.

v_gene: TRBV10-1; j_gene: TRBJ2-1; CDR3aa: ASSHGITTGGNNEQF
v_gene: TRBV7-8; j_gene: TRBJ2-5; CDR3aa: ASSLLSGSLETQY
v_gene: TRBV5-1; j_gene: TRBJ2-1; CDR3aa: ASSSAPGDSYNEQF
v_gene: TRBV2; j_gene: TRBJ1-2; CDR3aa: ASMEGRYGYT
v_gene: TRBV6-1; j_gene: TRBJ2-1; CDR3aa: ASSVAPGGSYNEQF
v_gene: TRBV30; j_gene: .; CDR3aa: AWSVGTGLSHEQY
v_gene: TRBV19; j_gene: TRBJ2-2; CDR3aa: ASSRRAVAGATGELF
v_gene: TRBV28; j_gene: TRBJ2-7; CDR3aa: ASSPLGHWQY
v_gene: TRBV6-1; j_gene: TRBJ2-7; CDR3aa: ASIGQGFYEQY
v_gene: TRBV27; j_gene: TRBJ2-7; CDR3aa: AIAEFERGSYEQY
v_gene: TRBV7-6; j_gene: TRBJ1-2; CDR3aa: ASSLAGGGGGYT
v_gene: TRBV5-4; j_gene: .; CDR3aa: ASSETRYEQY
v_gene: TRBV7-8; j_gene: TRBJ1-1; CDR3aa: ASSTNPRGAEAF
v_gene: TRBV9; j_gene: TRBJ2-2; CDR3aa: ASSVSQQEGYTGELF
v_gene: TRBV9; j_gene: TRBJ1-4; CDR3aa: ASSVEPGSLNEKLF
v_gene: TRBV6-5; j_gene: TRBJ2-7; CDR3aa: ASSSDGDWEQY
v_gene: TRBV5-6; j_gene: TRBJ1-2; CDR3aa: ASSPHGGANYGYT
v_gene: TRBV5-8; j_gene: TRBJ2-1; CDR3aa: ASRRGLAGYNEQF
v_gene: TRBV28; j_gene: .; CDR3aa: ASSFGGSRSEQY
v_gene: TRBV11-3; j_gene: TRBJ2-5; CDR3aa: ASSLDGTGGETQY
v_gene: TRBV7-9; j_gene: TRBJ1-2; CDR3aa: ASSPDRVKGQGIHGYT
v_gene: TRBV5-1; j_gene: TRBJ1-2; CDR3aa: ASSPRTGGEAYT
v_gene: TRBV6-1; j_gene: TRBJ1-2; CDR3aa: ASSTGVYYGYT
v_gene: TRBV7-8; j_gene: TRBJ2-5; CDR3aa: ASSTRETQY
v_gene: TRBV7-6; j_gene: TRBJ1-1; CDR3aa: ASSRTAGDLMNTEAF
v_gene: TRBV13; j_gene: TRBJ1-2; CDR3aa: ASNLQGQFNYGYT
v_gene: TRBV30; j_gene: TRBJ2-4; CDR3aa: AWIPTIAKNIQY
v_gene: TRBV6-6; j_gene: TRBJ2-5; CDR3aa: ASSYVIGRVGETQY
v_gene: TRBV9; j_gene: TRBJ2-1; CDR3aa: ASSVESRRDEQF
v_gene: TRBV6-6; j_gene: TRBJ1-5; CDR3aa: ASSYYREEPQH
v_gene: TRBV4-1; j_gene: TRBJ2-1; CDR3aa: ASRNSGGTQF
v_gene: TRBV6-5; j_gene: TRBJ2-1; CDR3aa: ASSREGLAANEQF
v_gene: TRBV28; j_gene: TRBJ1-2; CDR3aa: ASSLPGRAYGYT
v_gene: TRBV5-4; j_gene: TRBJ1-5; CDR3aa: ASSTGGSNQPQH
v_gene: TRBV18; j_gene: TRBJ2-1; CDR3aa: ASSLLQGKGVPTEQF
v_gene: TRBV10-3; j_gene: TRBJ2-7; CDR3aa: ATTGYEQY
v_gene: TRBV9; j_gene: TRBJ1-1; CDR3aa: ASSGLGQGNTEAF
v_gene: TRBV4-2; j_gene: TRBJ1-2; CDR3aa: ASSQETGEGYT
v_gene: TRBV2; j_gene: TRBJ2-7; CDR3aa: ASMPRRAGTSGRTAYEQY
v_gene: TRBV11-2; j_gene: TRBJ2-7; CDR3aa: ASSRTPSSYEQY
v_gene: TRBV11-1; j_gene: TRBJ2-2; CDR3aa: ASSSRWASGRAGTGELF
v_gene: TRBV25-1; j_gene: TRBJ1-2; CDR3aa: ASSKGQALDGYT
v_gene: TRBV2; j_gene: TRBJ2-5; CDR3aa: ASKQDQETQY
v_gene: TRBV7-9; j_gene: TRBJ1-1; CDR3aa: ASRWRENTEAF
v_gene: TRBV30; j_gene: TRBJ1-2; CDR3aa: AWSVAGGYT
v_gene: TRBV7-9; j_gene: TRBJ2-7; CDR3aa: ASSPTGGTYEQY
v_gene: TRBV20-1; j_gene: TRBJ1-4; CDR3aa: SARQGEKLF
v_gene: TRBV28; j_gene: TRBJ2-7; CDR3aa: ASSSPSGQLSSYEQY
v_gene: TRBV7-9; j_gene: TRBJ2-2; CDR3aa: ASSPRGRGDTGELF
v_gene: TRBV7-2; j_gene: TRBJ1-5; CDR3aa: ASSLGQGGQPQH
v_gene: TRBV4-1; j_gene: TRBJ1-2; CDR3aa: ASSQGTGYGYT
v_gene: TRBV4-1; j_gene: TRBJ2-5; CDR3aa: ASSPRPRQGEGQETQY
v_gene: TRBV7-9; j_gene: TRBJ1-2; CDR3aa: SSSLVGGRNYGYT
v_gene: TRBV6-1; j_gene: TRBJ1-5; CDR3aa: ASSDPGRQPQH
v_gene: TRBV7-6; j_gene: TRBJ2-2; CDR3aa: ASRNPYRNTGELF
v_gene: TRBV5-6; j_gene: TRBJ2-1; CDR3aa: ATATGTSSYNEQF
v_gene: TRBV5-6; j_gene: TRBJ2-1; CDR3aa: ASSSPRTTYNEQF
v_gene: TRBV30; j_gene: TRBJ2-7; CDR3aa: AWSVDGPAEQC
v_gene: TRBV5-1; j_gene: TRBJ1-4; CDR3aa: ASSPGQGSEKLF
v_gene: TRBV27; j_gene: TRBJ1-4; CDR3aa: ASSSRQGPFNEKLF